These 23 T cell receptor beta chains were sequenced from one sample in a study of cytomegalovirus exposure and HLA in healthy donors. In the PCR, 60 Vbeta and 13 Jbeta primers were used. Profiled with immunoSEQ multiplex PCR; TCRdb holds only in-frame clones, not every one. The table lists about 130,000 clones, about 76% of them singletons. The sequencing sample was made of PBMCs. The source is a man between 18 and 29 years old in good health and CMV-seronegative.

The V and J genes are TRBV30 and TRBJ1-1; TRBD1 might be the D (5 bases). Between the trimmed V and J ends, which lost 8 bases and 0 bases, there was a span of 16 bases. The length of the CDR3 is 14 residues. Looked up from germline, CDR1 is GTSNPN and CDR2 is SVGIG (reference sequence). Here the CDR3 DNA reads TGTGCCAGACGCCCTCGGACACTGAACACTGAAGCTTTCTTT. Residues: CARRPRTLNTEAFF.

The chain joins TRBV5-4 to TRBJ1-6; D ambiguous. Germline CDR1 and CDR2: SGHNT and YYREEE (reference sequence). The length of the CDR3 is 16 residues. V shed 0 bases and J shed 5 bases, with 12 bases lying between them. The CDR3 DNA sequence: TGTGCCAGCAGCTTGGGAATGAACTCTAATAATTCACCCCTCCACTTT. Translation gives CASSLGMNSNNSPLHF.

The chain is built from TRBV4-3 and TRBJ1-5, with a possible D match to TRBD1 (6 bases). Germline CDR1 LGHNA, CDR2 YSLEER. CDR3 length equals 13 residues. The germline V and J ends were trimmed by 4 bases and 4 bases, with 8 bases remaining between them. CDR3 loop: CASSRTANQPQHF. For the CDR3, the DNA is TGCGCCAGCAGCCGGACAGCAAATCAGCCCCAGCATTTT.

The CDR3: CASSIVGRDTGELFF. The CDR3, as DNA: TGTGCCAGCAGCATCGTAGGGAGGGACACCGGGGAGCTGTTTTTT. This chain links TRBV5-6 with TRBJ2-2, with 7 positions matching TRBD2. The CDR3 spans 15 residues. Germline V CDR1 and CDR2: SGHDT, YYEEEE. V lost 4 bases, J lost 3 bases, and 6 bases stayed unmatched. Combining the CDR3 with reference TRBV5-6 and TRBJ2-2 gives the whole variable domain DAGVTQSPTHLIKTRGQQVTLRCSPKSGHDTVSWYQQALGQGPQFIFQYYEEEERQRGNFPDRFSGHQFPNYSSELNVNALLLGDSALYLCASSIVGRDTGELFFGEGSRLTVL.

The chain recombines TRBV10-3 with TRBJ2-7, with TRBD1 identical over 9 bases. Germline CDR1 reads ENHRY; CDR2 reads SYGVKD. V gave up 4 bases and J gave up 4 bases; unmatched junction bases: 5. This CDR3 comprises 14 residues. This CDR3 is CAISGGTGPYEQYF. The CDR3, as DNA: TGTGCCATCAGTGGGGGGACAGGGCCGTACGAGCAGTACTTC.

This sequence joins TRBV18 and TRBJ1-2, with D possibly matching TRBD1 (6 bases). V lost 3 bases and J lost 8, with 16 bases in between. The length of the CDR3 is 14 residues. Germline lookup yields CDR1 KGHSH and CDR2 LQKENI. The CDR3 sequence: CASSPSDSPEGYTF. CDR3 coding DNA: TGTGCCAGCTCACCGTCGGACAGTCCCGAAGGCTACACCTTC.

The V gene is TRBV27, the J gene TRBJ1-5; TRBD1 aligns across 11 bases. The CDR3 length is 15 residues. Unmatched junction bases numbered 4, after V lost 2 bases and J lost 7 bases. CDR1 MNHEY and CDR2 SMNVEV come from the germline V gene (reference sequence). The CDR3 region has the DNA TGTGCCAGCAGTTTAGGGACAGGGGGGAGGCAGCCCCAGCATTTT. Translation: CASSLGTGGRQPQHF.

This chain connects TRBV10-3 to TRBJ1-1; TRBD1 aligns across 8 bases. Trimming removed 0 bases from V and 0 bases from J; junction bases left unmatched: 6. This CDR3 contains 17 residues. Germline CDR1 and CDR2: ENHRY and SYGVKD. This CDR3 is CAISESIPGQVNTEAFF. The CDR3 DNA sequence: TGTGCCATCAGTGAGTCAATTCCGGGACAGGTGAACACTGAAGCTTTCTTT.

The CDR3, as DNA: TGTGCCAGCAGCGCCCGACAGGGGTCCATCTACGAGCAGTACTTC. Its translation is CASSARQGSIYEQYF. The J gene is TRBJ2-7, the V gene TRBV9, with 8 bases aligning to TRBD1. Per germline, CDR1 SGDLS and CDR2 YYNGEE. Trimming at V came to 3 bases and at J to 3 bases, leaving 8 bases not matched to a gene. The CDR3 loop spans 15 amino acids.

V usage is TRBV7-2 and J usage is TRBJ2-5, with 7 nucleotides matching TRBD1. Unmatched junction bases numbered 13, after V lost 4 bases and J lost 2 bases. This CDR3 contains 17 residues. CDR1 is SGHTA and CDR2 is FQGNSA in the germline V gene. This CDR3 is CASSYASVGGGQETQYF. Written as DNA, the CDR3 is TGTGCCAGCAGCTACGCCTCGGTAGGGGGCGGGCAAGAGACCCAGTACTTC.

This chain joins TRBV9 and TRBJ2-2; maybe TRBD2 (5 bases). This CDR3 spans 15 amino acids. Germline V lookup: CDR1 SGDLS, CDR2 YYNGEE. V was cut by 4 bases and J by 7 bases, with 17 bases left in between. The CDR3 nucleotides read TGTGCCAGCAGCCCACGGATTAGCGTCGTCGGGGAGCTGTTTTTT. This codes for CASSPRISVVGELFF.

CDR3 in DNA: TGTGCCAGTAGTATAGATCTGGGCGGGGTTGGGGCCAACGTCCTGACTTTC. Protein product: CASSIDLGGVGANVLTF. V gene TRBV19 combines with J gene TRBJ2-6; D might be TRBD2 (6 bases). The CDR3 is made up of 17 amino acids. Looked up from germline, CDR1 is LNHDA and CDR2 is SQIVND (reference sequence). V dropped 0 bases and J dropped 3 bases, with 12 bases sitting between them.

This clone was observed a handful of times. The CDR3 DNA follows: TGTGCCAGCAGCCCAATTAGCGGGGACACCTCTGGGGCCAACGTCCTGACTTTC. Translation gives CASSPISGDTSGANVLTF. The chain is built from TRBV5-4 and TRBJ2-6, with 8 bases matching TRBD2. Per germline, CDR1 SGHNT and CDR2 YYREEE (reference sequence). The V segment lost 4 bases and the J segment 0 bases; nucleotides outside the gene matches: 9. The CDR3 runs to 18 residues.

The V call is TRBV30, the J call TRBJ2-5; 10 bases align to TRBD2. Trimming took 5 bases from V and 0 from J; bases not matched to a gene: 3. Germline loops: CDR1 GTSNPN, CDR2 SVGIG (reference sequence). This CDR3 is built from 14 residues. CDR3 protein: CAWSSGGNQETQYF. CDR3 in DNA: TGTGCCTGGTCTAGCGGGGGAAACCAAGAGACCCAGTACTTC. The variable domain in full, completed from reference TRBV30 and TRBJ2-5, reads SQTIHQWPATLVQPVGSPLSLECTVEGTSNPNLYWYRQAAGRGLQLLFYSVGIGQISSEVPQNLSASRPQDRQFILSSKKLLLSDSGFYLCAWSSGGNQETQYFGPGTRLLVL.

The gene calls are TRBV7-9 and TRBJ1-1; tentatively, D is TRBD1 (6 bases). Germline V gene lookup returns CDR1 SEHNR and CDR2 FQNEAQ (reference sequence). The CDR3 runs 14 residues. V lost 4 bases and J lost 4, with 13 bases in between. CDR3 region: CASSSRTVPTEAFF. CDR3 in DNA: TGTGCCAGCAGCTCGAGGACAGTTCCCACTGAAGCTTTCTTT.

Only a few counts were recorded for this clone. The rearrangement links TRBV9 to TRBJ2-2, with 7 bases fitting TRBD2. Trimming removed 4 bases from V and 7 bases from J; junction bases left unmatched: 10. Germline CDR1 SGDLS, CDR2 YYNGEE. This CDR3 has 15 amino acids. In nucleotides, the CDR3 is TGTGCCAGCAGCTCCGGGGGACTACGCGTCGGGGAGCTGTTTTTT. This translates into CASSSGGLRVGELFF.

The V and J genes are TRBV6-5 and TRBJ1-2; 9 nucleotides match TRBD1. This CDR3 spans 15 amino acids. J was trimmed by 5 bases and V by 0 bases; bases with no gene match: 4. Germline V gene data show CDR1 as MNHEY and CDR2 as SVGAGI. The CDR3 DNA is TGTGCCAGCAGTTACTCCATGACAGGGGGGTATGGCTACACCTTC. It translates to CASSYSMTGGYGYTF.

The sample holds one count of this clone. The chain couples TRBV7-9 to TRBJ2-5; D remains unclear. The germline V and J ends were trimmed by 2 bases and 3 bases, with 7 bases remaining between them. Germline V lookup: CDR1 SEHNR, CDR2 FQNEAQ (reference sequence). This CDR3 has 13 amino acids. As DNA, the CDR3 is TGTGCCAGCAGCTTATCAGGCAAAGAGACCCAGTACTTC. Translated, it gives CASSLSGKETQYF.

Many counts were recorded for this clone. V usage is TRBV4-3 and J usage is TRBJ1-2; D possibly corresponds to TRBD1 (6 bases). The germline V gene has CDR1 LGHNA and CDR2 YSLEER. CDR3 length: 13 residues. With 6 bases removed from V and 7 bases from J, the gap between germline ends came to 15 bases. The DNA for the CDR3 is TGCGCCAGCAGTCAGGGGCAGCTGTCTGGCTACACCTTC. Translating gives CASSQGQLSGYTF.

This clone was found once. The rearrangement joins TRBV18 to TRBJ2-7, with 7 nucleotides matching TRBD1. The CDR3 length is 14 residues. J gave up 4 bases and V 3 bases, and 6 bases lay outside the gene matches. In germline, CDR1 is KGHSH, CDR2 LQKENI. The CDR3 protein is CASSPAGGRYEQYF. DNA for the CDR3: TGTGCCAGCTCACCGGCAGGGGGACGGTACGAGCAGTACTTC.

CDR3 DNA: TGTGCCAGCAGCGTAAGCGGGACAGGGGTCTACGAGCAGTACTTC. Protein sequence: CASSVSGTGVYEQYF. The chain is built from TRBV7-3 and TRBJ2-7, with 10 bases matching TRBD1. J lost 3 bases, V lost 5 bases, and 7 bases had no gene match. This CDR3 comprises 15 residues. CDR1 is SGHTA, CDR2 FQGTGA, per germline.

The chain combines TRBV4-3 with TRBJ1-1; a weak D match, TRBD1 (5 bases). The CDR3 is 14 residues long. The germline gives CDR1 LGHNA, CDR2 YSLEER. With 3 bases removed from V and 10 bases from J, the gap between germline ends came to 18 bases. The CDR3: CASSQGRQFIRAFF. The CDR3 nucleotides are TGCGCCAGCAGCCAGGGAAGACAGTTCATACGAGCTTTCTTT.

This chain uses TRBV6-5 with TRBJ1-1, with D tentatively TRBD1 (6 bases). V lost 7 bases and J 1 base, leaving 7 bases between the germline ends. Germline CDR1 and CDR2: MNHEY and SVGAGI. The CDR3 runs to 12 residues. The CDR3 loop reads CASIRGNTEAFF. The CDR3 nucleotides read TGTGCCAGCATCAGGGGGAACACTGAAGCTTTCTTT.